This record looks at one T cell receptor (beta chain) sequence and its context. Its antigen remains unidentified. V lost 9 bases to trimming and J lost 5 bases, with 19 bases between them. CDR3 length: 15 residues. CDR1 KGHDR and CDR2 SFDVKD come from the germline V gene. The TCRbeta library was prepared with unique molecular identifiers. A single record per CDR3 protein comes from TCRdb applying MiXCR to the PCR reads. The repertoire includes about 600,000 distinct CDR3 sequences, about 23% of them detected once, and 12% to 15% sits in the top ten. The sample originates from a study of T-cell reconstitution after alpha-beta-depleted transplantation in children. General study points: It was reported that alpha-beta T cells came from several hundred expanded graft clones (about two months after transplant). T-cell counts and diversity at one year post-transplant came mainly from newly produced T cells. Some patients' high day-60 TCRbeta diversity was traced to surviving recipient T cells and thymic progenitors.

The sample was PBMCs, mostly from graft donor cells, taken 360 days after TCRalphabeta/CD19-depleted stem cell transplant. This clonotype was sampled from a boy under three years old who had a stem cell transplant for acute myeloid leukemia, so the T cells may come from the graft donor. The rearrangement links TRBV24-1 to TRBJ2-1; D may correspond to TRBD1 or TRBD2 (5 bases each). The CDR3: CATCGGDAYDNEQFF. CDR3 sequence (DNA): TGTGCCACCTGTGGGGGAGACGCCTATGACAATGAGCAGTTCTTC.